Below, 10 T cell receptor beta chains from the same sample are listed, as sequenced in a study of blood T cell repertoires in COVID-19. TCRdb's copy holds only in-frame clones and misses some; the assay was immunoSEQ multiplex PCR. This table has roughly 160,000 clones, almost 85% appearing once. Sequencing used peripheral blood. Receptors were obtained from a woman of 80 years or more with COVID-19, enrolled during active disease.

The gene calls are TRBV27 and TRBJ1-2, with D possibly matching TRBD1 (5 bases). Trimming took 1 base from V and 3 from J, leaving 6 bases between them. The CDR3 is 13 amino acids. Germline loops: CDR1 MNHEY, CDR2 SMNVEV (reference sequence). CDR3 coding DNA: TGTGCCAGCAGTTTATTCAGGGACTATGGCTACACCTTC. This translates into CASSLFRDYGYTF.

The chain uses TRBV29-1 and TRBJ1-2; a weak D match, TRBD1 (6 bases). Germline V gene sequence: CDR1 SQVTM, CDR2 ANQGSEA. The CDR3 contains 13 residues. V was cut by 6 bases and J by 6 bases, with 17 bases left in between. The CDR3 region has the DNA TGCAGCGTCTTACAGGGTGGCCGGGATGGCTACACCTTC. Protein sequence: CSVLQGGRDGYTF. Full variable domain (outside the CDR3, taken from reference TRBV29-1 and TRBJ1-2): SAVISQKPSRDICQRGTSLTIQCQVDSQVTMMFWYRQQPGQSLTLIATANQGSEATYESGFVIDKFPISRPNLTFSTLTVSNMSPEDSSIYLCSVLQGGRDGYTFGSGTRLTVV.

This clone appeared once. V and J are TRBV5-4 and TRBJ2-6; 7 bases are shared with TRBD1. The V and J ends lost 4 bases and 1 base, in that order; junction bases with no gene match: 2. This CDR3 spans 15 amino acids. Germline V lookup: CDR1 SGHNT, CDR2 YYREEE (reference sequence). CDR3 coding DNA: TGTGCCAGCAGCCAGACAGGGTCTGGGGCCAACGTCCTGACTTTC. Translating gives CASSQTGSGANVLTF.

The table lists this clone with a count of one. The chain has TRBV5-1 and TRBJ2-5; tentatively, D is TRBD2 (6 bases). Germline values: CDR1 SGHRS, CDR2 YFSETQ. The CDR3 is made up of 14 amino acids. Trimming left V 4 bases short and J 3 bases short, with 13 bases between. The CDR3 protein is CASSPEGWEETQYF. DNA for the CDR3: TGCGCCAGCAGCCCGGAGGGCTGGGAAGAGACCCAGTACTTC.

The rearrangement joins TRBV9 to TRBJ2-3; 7 bases map to TRBD2. The ends lost 2 bases at V and 2 bases at J; junction bases unmatched: 14. Germline V lookup: CDR1 SGDLS, CDR2 YYNGEE. The CDR3 has 18 amino acids. CDR3 sequence: CASSVHLGGGGNTDTQYF. CDR3 nucleotide sequence: TGTGCCAGCAGCGTCCACTTAGGTGGCGGGGGAAACACAGATACGCAGTATTTT.

CDR3 nucleotide sequence: TGTGCCAGCAGCCAAGATCGAGGGGGAAATGAAAAACTGTTTTTT. It yields the protein CASSQDRGGNEKLFF. The rearrangement uses TRBV3-1 (or the pseudogene TRBV3-2) and TRBJ1-4; possible D gene TRBD1, 6 bases. The V gene's germline CDR1 is LGHDT and CDR2 YNNKEL (reference sequence). Trimming stripped 0 bases from V and 5 bases from J, with 10 bases between. The CDR3 is 15 residues long.

V usage is TRBV9 and J usage is TRBJ1-3; no reliable D call. Deletions cut 4 bases from V and 0 bases from J, with 14 bases between. Germline V lookup: CDR1 SGDLS, CDR2 YYNGEE. This CDR3 has 16 residues. The CDR3 nucleotides read TGTGCCAGCAGCCCCCATCAGGCCGCCTCTGGAAACACCATATATTTT. Translating it yields CASSPHQAASGNTIYF.

This clone was found many times. The rearrangement uses TRBV6-2 or TRBV6-3 and TRBJ2-7; possibly TRBD1 for D (6 bases). This CDR3 is 14 amino acids long. V lost 6 bases and J 5 bases, leaving 17 bases between the germline ends. Germline V gene lookup returns CDR1 MNHEY and CDR2 SVGEGT. The CDR3 region has the DNA TGTGCCAGCAGCGCGGTGTCCCCAGGGGACGAGCAGTACTTC. Its protein is CASSAVSPGDEQYF.

The V call is TRBV19, the J call TRBJ2-1, with TRBD2 as a possible D gene (7 bases). Germline V CDR1 and CDR2: LNHDA, SQIVND (reference sequence). The germline V and J ends were trimmed by 6 bases and 2 bases, with 14 bases remaining between them. The CDR3 is 15 amino acids. The chain's CDR3 is CASSLRGGAYNEQFF. The CDR3 coding sequence is TGTGCCAGTAGCCTGAGGGGGGGCGCCTACAATGAGCAGTTCTTC. Combining the CDR3 with reference TRBV19 and TRBJ2-1 gives the whole variable domain DGGITQSPKYLFRKEGQNVTLSCEQNLNHDAMYWYRQDPGQGLRLIYYSQIVNDFQKGDIAEGYSVSREKKESFPLTVTSAQKNPTAFYLCASSLRGGAYNEQFFGPGTRLTVL.

This clone appeared a few times. J is TRBJ1-5 and V is TRBV5-4, with a tentative D call TRBD1 (5 bases). CDR1 is SGHNT, CDR2 YYREEE, per germline (reference sequence). V lost 0 bases, J lost 0 bases, and 7 bases lay in between. The CDR3 is 15 amino acids. DNA of the CDR3: TGTGCCAGCAGCTTGGATCAGGGTAGCAATCAGCCCCAGCATTTT. This codes for CASSLDQGSNQPQHF. The complete variable domain, with remaining parts taken from reference TRBV5-4 and TRBJ1-5, reads ETGVTQSPTHLIKTRGQQVTLRCSSQSGHNTVSWYQQALGQGPQFIFQYYREEENGRGNFPPRFSGLQFPNYSSELNVNALELDDSALYLCASSLDQGSNQPQHFGDGTRLSIL.